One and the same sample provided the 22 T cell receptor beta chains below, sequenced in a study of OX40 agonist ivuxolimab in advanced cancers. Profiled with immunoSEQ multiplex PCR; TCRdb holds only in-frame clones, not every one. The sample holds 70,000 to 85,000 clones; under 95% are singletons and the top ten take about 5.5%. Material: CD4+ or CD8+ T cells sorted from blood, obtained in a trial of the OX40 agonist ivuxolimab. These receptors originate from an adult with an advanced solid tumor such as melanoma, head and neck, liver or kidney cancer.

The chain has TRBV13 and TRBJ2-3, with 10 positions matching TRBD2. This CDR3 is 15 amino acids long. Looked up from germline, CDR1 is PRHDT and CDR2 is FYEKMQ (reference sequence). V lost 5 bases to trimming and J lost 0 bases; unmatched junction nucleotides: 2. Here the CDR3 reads CASSRLAGSTDTQYF. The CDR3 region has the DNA TGTGCCAGCAGCAGACTAGCGGGCAGCACAGATACGCAGTATTTT. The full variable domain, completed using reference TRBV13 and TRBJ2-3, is AAGVIQSPRHLIKEKRETATLKCYPIPRHDTVYWYQQGPGQDPQFLISFYEKMQSDKGSIPDRFSAQQFSDYHSELNMSSLELGDSALYFCASSRLAGSTDTQYFGPGTRLTVL.

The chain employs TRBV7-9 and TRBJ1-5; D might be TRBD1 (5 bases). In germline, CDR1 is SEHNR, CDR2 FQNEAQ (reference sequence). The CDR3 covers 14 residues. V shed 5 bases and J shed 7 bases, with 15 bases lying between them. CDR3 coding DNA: TGTGCCAGCAGCCCGGAGGGGCCGGGGCAGCCCCAGCATTTT. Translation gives CASSPEGPGQPQHF.

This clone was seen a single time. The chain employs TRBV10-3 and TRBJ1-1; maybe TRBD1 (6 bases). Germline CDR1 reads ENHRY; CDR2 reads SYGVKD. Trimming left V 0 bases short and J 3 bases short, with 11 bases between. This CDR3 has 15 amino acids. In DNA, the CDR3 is TGTGCCATCAGTGAGTCAGGGACAACATACACTGAAGCTTTCTTT. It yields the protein CAISESGTTYTEAFF.

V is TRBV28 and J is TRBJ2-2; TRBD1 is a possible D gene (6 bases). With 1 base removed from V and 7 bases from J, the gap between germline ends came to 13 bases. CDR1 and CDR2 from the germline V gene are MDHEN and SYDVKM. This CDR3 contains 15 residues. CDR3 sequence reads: CASSLLQGIFGELFF. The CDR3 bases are TGTGCCAGCAGTTTATTGCAGGGGATCTTCGGGGAGCTGTTTTTT. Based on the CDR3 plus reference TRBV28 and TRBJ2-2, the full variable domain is DVKVTQSSRYLVKRTGEKVFLECVQDMDHENMFWYRQDPGLGLRLIYFSYDVKMKEKGDIPEGYSVSREKKERFSLILESASTNQTSMYLCASSLLQGIFGELFFGEGSRLTVL.

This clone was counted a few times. The CDR3 sequence: CASSGGITEAFF. For the CDR3, the DNA is TGTGCCAGCAGCGGAGGGATCACTGAAGCTTTCTTT. V gene TRBV25-1 combines with J gene TRBJ1-1; D gene unclear. V was cut by 6 bases and J by 4 bases, with 9 bases left in between. CDR1 MGHDK and CDR2 SYGVNS come from the germline V gene. This CDR3 region has 12 residues.

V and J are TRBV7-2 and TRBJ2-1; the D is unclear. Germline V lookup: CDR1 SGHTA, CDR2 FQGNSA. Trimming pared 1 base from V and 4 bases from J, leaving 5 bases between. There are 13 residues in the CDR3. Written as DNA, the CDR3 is TGTGCCAGCAGCTTAGAACTTTACAATGAGCAGTTCTTC. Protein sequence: CASSLELYNEQFF.

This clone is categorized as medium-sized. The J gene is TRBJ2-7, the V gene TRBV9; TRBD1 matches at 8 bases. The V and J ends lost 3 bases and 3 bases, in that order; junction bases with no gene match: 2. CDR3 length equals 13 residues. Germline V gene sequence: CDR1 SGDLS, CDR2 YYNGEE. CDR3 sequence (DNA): TGTGCCAGCAGCGCCGGGACAGGCTACGAGCAGTACTTC. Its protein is CASSAGTGYEQYF.

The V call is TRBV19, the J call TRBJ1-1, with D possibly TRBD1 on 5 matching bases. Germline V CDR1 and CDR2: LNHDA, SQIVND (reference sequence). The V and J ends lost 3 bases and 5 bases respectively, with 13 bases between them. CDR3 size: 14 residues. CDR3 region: CASSMGGGGTEAFF. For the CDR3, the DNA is TGTGCCAGTAGTATGGGGGGTGGAGGGACTGAAGCTTTCTTT.

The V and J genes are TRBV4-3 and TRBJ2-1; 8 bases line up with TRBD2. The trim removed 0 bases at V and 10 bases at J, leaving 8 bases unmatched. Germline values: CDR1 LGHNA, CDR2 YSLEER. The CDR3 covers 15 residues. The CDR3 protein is CASSQDRSASGEQFF. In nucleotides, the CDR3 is TGCGCCAGCAGCCAAGATCGGTCCGCTAGCGGGGAGCAGTTCTTC.

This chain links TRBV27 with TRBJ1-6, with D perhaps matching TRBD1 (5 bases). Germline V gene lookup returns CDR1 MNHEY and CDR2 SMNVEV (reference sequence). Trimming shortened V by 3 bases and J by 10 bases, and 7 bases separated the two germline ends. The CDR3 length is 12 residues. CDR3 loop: CASSLTDSPLHF. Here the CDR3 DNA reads TGTGCCAGCAGTTTGACAGACTCACCCCTCCACTTT.

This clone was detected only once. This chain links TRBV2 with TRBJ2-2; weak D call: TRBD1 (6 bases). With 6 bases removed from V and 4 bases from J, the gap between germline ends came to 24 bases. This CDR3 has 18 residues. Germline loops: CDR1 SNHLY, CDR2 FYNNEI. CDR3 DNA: TGTGCCAGCAGAATACATTTCTCAGGGGCCAGGGGCACCGGGGAGCTGTTTTTT. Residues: CASRIHFSGARGTGELFF. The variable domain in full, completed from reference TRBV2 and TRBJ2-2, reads EPEVTQTPSHQVTQMGQEVILRCVPISNHLYFYWYRQILGQKVEFLVSFYNNEISEKSEIFDDQFSVERPDGSNFTLKIRSTKLEDSAMYFCASRIHFSGARGTGELFFGEGSRLTVL.

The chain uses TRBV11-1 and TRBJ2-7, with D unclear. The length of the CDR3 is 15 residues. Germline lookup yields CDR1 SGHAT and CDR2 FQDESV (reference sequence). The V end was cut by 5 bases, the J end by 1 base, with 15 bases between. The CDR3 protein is CASSPLGPLSYEQYF. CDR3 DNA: TGTGCCAGCAGCCCACTGGGTCCTTTATCCTACGAGCAGTACTTC.

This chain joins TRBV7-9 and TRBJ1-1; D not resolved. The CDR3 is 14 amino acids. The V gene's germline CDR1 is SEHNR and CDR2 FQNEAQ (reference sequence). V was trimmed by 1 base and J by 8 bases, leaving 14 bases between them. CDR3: CASSLVPGDGEAFF. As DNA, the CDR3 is TGTGCCAGCAGCTTAGTACCGGGTGACGGAGAAGCTTTCTTT.

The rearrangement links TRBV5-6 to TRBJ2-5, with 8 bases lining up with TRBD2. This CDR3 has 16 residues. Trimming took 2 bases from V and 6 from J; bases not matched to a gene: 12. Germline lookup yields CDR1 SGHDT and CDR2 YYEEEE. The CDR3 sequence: CASSFLGAGVVKTQYF. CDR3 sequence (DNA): TGTGCCAGCAGCTTCCTAGGAGCGGGAGTAGTGAAGACCCAGTACTTC.

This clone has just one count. CDR3 in DNA: TGTGCCAGCAGTTTAAAACTAGTCAGTACCAACGAGCAGTACTTC. It encodes CASSLKLVSTNEQYF. This sequence joins TRBV28 and TRBJ2-7; perhaps TRBD2 as D (5 bases). Trimming left V 2 bases short and J 5 bases short, with 16 bases between. Per the germline V gene, CDR1 is MDHEN and CDR2 is SYDVKM. The CDR3 length is 15 residues. The full variable domain, with the rest looked up from reference TRBV28 and TRBJ2-7, is DVKVTQSSRYLVKRTGEKVFLECVQDMDHENMFWYRQDPGLGLRLIYFSYDVKMKEKGDIPEGYSVSREKKERFSLILESASTNQTSMYLCASSLKLVSTNEQYFGPGTRLTVT.

The CDR3 protein is CASSLVINTEAFF. Here the CDR3 DNA reads TGTGCCAGCAGCTTAGTAATCAACACTGAAGCTTTCTTT. This chain links TRBV13 with TRBJ1-1; D is undetermined. Trimming took 1 base from V and 2 from J, leaving 5 bases between them. The V gene's germline CDR1 is PRHDT and CDR2 FYEKMQ (reference sequence). CDR3 length: 13 amino acids.

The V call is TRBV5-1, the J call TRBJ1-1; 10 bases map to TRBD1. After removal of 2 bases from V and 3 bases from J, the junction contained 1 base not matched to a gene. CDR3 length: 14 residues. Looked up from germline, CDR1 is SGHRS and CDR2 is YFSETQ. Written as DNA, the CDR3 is TGCGCCAGCAGCTTAGGGACAGGGGACACTGAAGCTTTCTTT. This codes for CASSLGTGDTEAFF.

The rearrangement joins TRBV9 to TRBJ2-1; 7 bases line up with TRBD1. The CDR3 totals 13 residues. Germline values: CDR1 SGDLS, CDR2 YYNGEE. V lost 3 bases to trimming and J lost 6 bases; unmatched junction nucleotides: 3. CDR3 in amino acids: CASSDWTGNEQFF. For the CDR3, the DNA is TGTGCCAGCAGCGACTGGACAGGCAATGAGCAGTTCTTC.

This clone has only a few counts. The CDR3 region is CASSSSLGRGSQYF. In DNA form, the CDR3 reads TGTGCCAGCAGCTCATCCCTTGGAAGGGGGAGCCAGTACTTC. This rearrangement joins TRBV7-9 to TRBJ2-5; possibly TRBD1 for D (6 bases). Trimming cost V 4 bases and J 10 bases, with 19 bases left between them. The CDR3 consists of 14 residues. The germline V gene encodes CDR1 SEHNR and CDR2 FQNEAQ (reference sequence).

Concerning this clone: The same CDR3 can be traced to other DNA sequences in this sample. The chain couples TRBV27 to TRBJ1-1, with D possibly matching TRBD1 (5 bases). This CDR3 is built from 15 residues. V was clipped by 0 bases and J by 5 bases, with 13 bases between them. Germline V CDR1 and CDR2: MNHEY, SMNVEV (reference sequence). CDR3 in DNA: TGTGCCAGCAGTTTATCGACCCCGGGGGGTACTGAAGCTTTCTTT. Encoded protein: CASSLSTPGGTEAFF.

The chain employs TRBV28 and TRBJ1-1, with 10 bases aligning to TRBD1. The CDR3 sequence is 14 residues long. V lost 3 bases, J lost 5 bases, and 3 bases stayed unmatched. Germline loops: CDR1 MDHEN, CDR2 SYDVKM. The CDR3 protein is CASSFGTGDTEAFF. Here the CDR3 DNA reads TGTGCCAGCAGTTTCGGGACAGGGGATACTGAAGCTTTCTTT. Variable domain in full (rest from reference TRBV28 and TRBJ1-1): DVKVTQSSRYLVKRTGEKVFLECVQDMDHENMFWYRQDPGLGLRLIYFSYDVKMKEKGDIPEGYSVSREKKERFSLILESASTNQTSMYLCASSFGTGDTEAFFGQGTRLTVV.

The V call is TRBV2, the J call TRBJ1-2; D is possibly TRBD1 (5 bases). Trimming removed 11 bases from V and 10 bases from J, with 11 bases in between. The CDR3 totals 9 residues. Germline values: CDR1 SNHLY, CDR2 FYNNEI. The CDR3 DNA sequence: TGTGCCTCCGAGGGGCCCTACACCTTC. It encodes CASEGPYTF.